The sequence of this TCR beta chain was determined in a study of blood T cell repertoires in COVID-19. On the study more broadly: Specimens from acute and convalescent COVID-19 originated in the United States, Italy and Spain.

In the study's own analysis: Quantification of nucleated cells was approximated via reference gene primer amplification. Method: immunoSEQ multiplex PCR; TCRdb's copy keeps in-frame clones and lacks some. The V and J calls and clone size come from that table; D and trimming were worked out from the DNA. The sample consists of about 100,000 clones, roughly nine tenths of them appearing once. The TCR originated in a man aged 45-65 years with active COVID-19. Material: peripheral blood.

CDR3 region: CAARTQERGYTF. In DNA form, the CDR3 reads TGTGCCGCAAGGACTCAGGAACGGGGCTACACCTTC. The gene calls are TRBV28 and TRBJ1-2; no clear D gene. CDR1 and CDR2 from the germline V gene are MDHEN and SYDVKM. The CDR3 is 12 amino acids. The V gene lost 11 bases and the J gene lost 8 bases, with 18 bases spanning the gap.